Following are 31 T cell receptor beta chains from one sample sequenced in a study of post-analysis software for immune sequencing data. Prepared libraries of TCR beta cDNA carried unique molecular identifiers. TCRdb analysed the PCR reads with MiXCR anew, one entry per CDR3 protein. The sample has 160,000 or so distinct CDR3 sequences, 35% to 40% seen once. The sequencing used blood, collected after autologous hematopoietic stem cell transplantation. Every receptor here comes from a girl under 18 with multiple sclerosis.

This rearrangement joins TRBV20-1 to TRBJ1-2; possible D gene TRBD1, 6 bases. CDR1 and CDR2 (germline): DFQATT, SNEGSKA (reference sequence). V shed 3 bases and J shed 6 bases, with 23 bases lying between them. This CDR3 spans 16 amino acids. CDR3 nucleotides: TGCAGTGCTAGGTCGGGGGGGCGAAAAGGCTATGATGGCTACACCTTC. Protein sequence: CSARSGGRKGYDGYTF.

This chain uses TRBV5-1 with TRBJ1-5, with TRBD1 matching 7 bases. The CDR3 has 18 amino acids. Trimming cost V 2 bases and J 4 bases; bases outside gene matches: 15. Germline loops: CDR1 SGHRS, CDR2 YFSETQ. The CDR3, as DNA: TGCGCCAGCAGCTTAGGGGGCGGGGGCGTAGGAGGAAATCAGCCCCAGCATTTT. Protein: CASSLGGGGVGGNQPQHF.

This clonotype was counted between two and nine times. V usage is TRBV12-3 or TRBV12-4 and J usage is TRBJ2-5, with 9 bases that match TRBD2. CDR3 length equals 16 residues. The V and J ends lost 3 bases and 1 base, in that order; junction bases with no gene match: 6. The CDR3 sequence: CASSLYAGGTQETQYF. The CDR3 DNA is TGTGCCAGCAGTTTGTACGCGGGAGGGACCCAAGAGACCCAGTACTTC.

This clonotype was found a few times. The chain links TRBV6-5 to TRBJ2-1; 8 bases are a match to TRBD2. V lost 2 bases and J lost 6; bases outside the gene matches: 12. The germline V gene has CDR1 MNHEY and CDR2 SVGAGI. CDR3 length equals 17 residues. CDR3 bases: TGTGCCAGCAGTTACGGGGGCGGGACTAGTGTAATCAATGAGCAGTTCTTC. Translated: CASSYGGGTSVINEQFF.

The chain has TRBV18 and TRBJ2-3; TRBD1 matches 9 bases. The V and J ends lost 3 bases and 1 base, in that order; junction bases with no gene match: 14. Germline CDR1 reads KGHSH; CDR2 reads LQKENI. CDR3 length: 19 residues. In DNA form, the CDR3 reads TGTGCCAGCTCACCGCGAGGTCCCGCGGGACAGGGAGGCACAGATACGCAGTATTTT. Translating it yields CASSPRGPAGQGGTDTQYF. The full variable domain, with the rest looked up from reference TRBV18 and TRBJ2-3, is NAGVMQNPRHLVRRRGQEARLRCSPMKGHSHVYWYRQLPEEGLKFMVYLQKENIIDESGMPKERFSAEFPKEGPSILRIQQVVRGDSAAYFCASSPRGPAGQGGTDTQYFGPGTRLTVL.

This chain joins TRBV18 and TRBJ2-7; no definite D call. CDR1 is KGHSH and CDR2 is LQKENI in the germline V gene. The CDR3 spans 14 residues. Between the trimmed V and J ends, which lost 2 bases and 3 bases, there was a span of 11 bases. The CDR3 protein is CASSPDPWNYEQYF. The CDR3 DNA reads TGTGCCAGCTCACCAGATCCCTGGAACTACGAGCAGTACTTC. Combining the CDR3 with reference TRBV18 and TRBJ2-7 gives the whole variable domain NAGVMQNPRHLVRRRGQEARLRCSPMKGHSHVYWYRQLPEEGLKFMVYLQKENIIDESGMPKERFSAEFPKEGPSILRIQQVVRGDSAAYFCASSPDPWNYEQYFGPGTRLTVT.

The chain has TRBV9 and TRBJ2-1; 7 bases line up with TRBD1. Germline-derived CDR1 and CDR2 are SGDLS and YYNGEE. The CDR3 has 15 residues. V shed 1 base, J shed 0 bases, and the junction held 1 base outside the gene matches. The CDR3 loop reads CASSVRDSSYNEQFF. The CDR3 bases are TGTGCCAGCAGCGTACGGGACAGCTCCTACAATGAGCAGTTCTTC.

This clonotype was observed a handful of times. The V call is TRBV20-1, the J call TRBJ2-3, with D tentatively TRBD2 (6 bases). CDR3 length: 15 residues. Germline V CDR1 and CDR2: DFQATT, SNEGSKA (reference sequence). V was shortened by 2 bases and J by 4 bases, with 16 bases between the two germline ends. In nucleotides, the CDR3 is TGCAGTGCTAGATCACCCGGGACTTTTGCAGATACGCAGTATTTT. This sequence encodes CSARSPGTFADTQYF.

The CDR3 region is CASSQGARAGGGELFF. The CDR3 DNA follows: TGTGCCAGCAGCCAAGGAGCCCGGGCTGGAGGCGGGGAGCTGTTTTTT. The rearrangement joins TRBV4-2 to TRBJ2-2, with TRBD2 as a possible D gene (5 bases). The germline CDR1 and CDR2 sequences are LGHNA and YNFKEQ. This CDR3 comprises 16 residues. Trimming cost V 1 base and J 7 bases, with 16 bases left between them.

This clonotype was seen more than once but under ten times. The chain links TRBV9 to TRBJ2-1; tentatively, D is TRBD2 (5 bases). V was pared by 4 bases and J by 6 bases, with 14 bases between. Germline lookup yields CDR1 SGDLS and CDR2 YYNGEE. This CDR3 comprises 14 residues. CDR3 sequence reads: CASSPWAGLNEQFF. The CDR3 DNA sequence: TGTGCCAGCAGCCCTTGGGCGGGCCTCAATGAGCAGTTCTTC.

The gene calls are TRBV6-6 and TRBJ2-7; maybe TRBD1 (5 bases). Germline CDR1 is MNHNY and CDR2 is SVGAGI (reference sequence). The CDR3 extends over 14 amino acids. V was shortened by 4 bases and J by 2 bases, with 12 bases between the two germline ends. The CDR3 region is CASSFLGQPYEQYF. The CDR3 DNA reads TGTGCCAGCAGTTTCTTGGGGCAGCCCTACGAGCAGTACTTC.

This chain joins TRBV20-1 and TRBJ1-1, with TRBD1 matching over 8 bases. From germline, CDR1 is DFQATT and CDR2 SNEGSKA (reference sequence). V was clipped by 1 base and J by 0 bases; unmatched bases: 10. This CDR3 region has 17 residues. The CDR3 sequence: CSARGGQGKRMNTEAFF. The CDR3 DNA reads as TGCAGTGCTAGAGGCGGACAGGGAAAGAGGATGAACACTGAAGCTTTCTTT.

This clonotype came up many times. As DNA, the CDR3 is TGCAGCGTCCAAAGAGGGACAGGCCACAATGAGCAGTTCTTC. Protein sequence: CSVQRGTGHNEQFF. V and J are TRBV29-1 and TRBJ2-1, with TRBD1 matching over 8 bases. Trimming removed 6 bases from V and 5 bases from J; junction bases left unmatched: 9. This CDR3 contains 14 residues. Per the germline V gene, CDR1 is SQVTM and CDR2 is ANQGSEA.

The chain carries TRBV4-2 and TRBJ2-5; D remains ambiguous. The germline V and J ends were trimmed by 0 bases and 0 bases, with 2 bases remaining between them. This CDR3 is 13 amino acids long. CDR1 and CDR2 from the germline V gene are LGHNA and YNFKEQ. CDR3 coding DNA: TGTGCCAGCAGCCAAGAGGACCAAGAGACCCAGTACTTC. Amino acid sequence: CASSQEDQETQYF.

Comment on this clonotype: A much more abundant neighbour one base away suggests this may be a read error. This chain joins TRBV24-1 and TRBJ2-5, with 7 bases aligning to TRBD1. This CDR3 region has 13 residues. Germline CDR1 KGHDR, CDR2 SFDVKD. V dropped 12 bases and J dropped 2; count of bases not matched to a gene: 8. CDR3: CASKQGSQETQYF. CDR3 nucleotide sequence: TGTGCCTCCAAACAGGGGTCTCAAGAGACCCAGTACTTC.

J is TRBJ2-3 and V is TRBV20-1, with 12 nucleotides matching TRBD2. The CDR3 contains 17 residues. Germline V gene lookup returns CDR1 DFQATT and CDR2 SNEGSKA (reference sequence). V gave up 6 bases and J gave up 0 bases; unmatched junction bases: 10. CDR3 DNA: TGCAGTGCAGACGGGACTAGCGGGCACCCTAGCACAGATACGCAGTATTTT. Residues: CSADGTSGHPSTDTQYF.

V and J are TRBV6-5 and TRBJ2-7, with D perhaps TRBD1 or TRBD2 (6 bases each). V dropped 7 bases and J dropped 4 bases, with 20 bases sitting between them. This CDR3 is built from 15 residues. Looked up from germline, CDR1 is MNHEY and CDR2 is SVGAGI. Here the CDR3 reads CASTQGPGAGYEQYF. CDR3 bases: TGTGCCAGCACCCAAGGCCCGGGGGCGGGTTACGAGCAGTACTTC.

There are a few counts of this clonotype. The J gene is TRBJ2-3, the V gene TRBV28, with 15 bases fitting TRBD2. This CDR3 is 17 amino acids long. Germline trimming cut 5 bases from V and 4 bases from J; bases unmatched to any gene: 7. CDR1 is MDHEN and CDR2 is SYDVKM in the germline V gene. The CDR3 DNA is TGTGCCAGCAGTAGCTGGGGACTAGCGGGAGGCTCAGATACGCAGTATTTT. As protein: CASSSWGLAGGSDTQYF. The whole variable domain, filled in from reference TRBV28 and TRBJ2-3, reads DVKVTQSSRYLVKRTGEKVFLECVQDMDHENMFWYRQDPGLGLRLIYFSYDVKMKEKGDIPEGYSVSREKKERFSLILESASTNQTSMYLCASSSWGLAGGSDTQYFGPGTRLTVL.

The sample holds a few counts of this clonotype. The chain links TRBV5-1 to TRBJ1-6; TRBD1 matches at 8 bases. The V segment lost 7 bases and the J segment 9 bases; nucleotides outside the gene matches: 18. The V gene's germline CDR1 is SGHRS and CDR2 YFSETQ. CDR3 length equals 17 residues. CDR3 in amino acids: CASPTRNSIGQGSPLHF. CDR3 bases: TGCGCCAGCCCAACCCGCAACTCGATCGGACAGGGTTCACCCCTCCACTTT.

The J gene is TRBJ2-7, the V gene TRBV20-1; tentatively, D is TRBD2 (5 bases). V was clipped by 3 bases and J by 3 bases, with 6 bases between them. CDR3 length: 11 residues. Germline CDR1 and CDR2: DFQATT and SNEGSKA (reference sequence). The CDR3 is CSARSGYEQYF. In nucleotides, the CDR3 is TGCAGTGCTAGGAGCGGCTACGAGCAGTACTTC.

The V gene is TRBV5-1, the J gene TRBJ2-7; D is perhaps TRBD2 (6 bases). With 2 bases removed from V and 5 bases from J, the gap between germline ends came to 14 bases. The CDR3 spans 14 residues. Germline V gene sequence: CDR1 SGHRS, CDR2 YFSETQ. DNA for the CDR3: TGCGCCAGCAGCTTCGCGGGGTTCTTAGACGAGCAGTACTTC. As protein: CASSFAGFLDEQYF.

This clonotype was seen more than once but under ten times. The V gene is TRBV6-2 or TRBV6-3, the J gene TRBJ1-1; D unresolved. V gave up 1 base and J gave up 1 base, with 7 bases separating them. This CDR3 contains 14 residues. Per germline, CDR1 MNHEY and CDR2 SVGEGT. CDR3 in amino acids: CASSYLSENTEAFF. CDR3 nucleotide sequence: TGTGCCAGCAGTTACTTGTCCGAGAACACTGAAGCTTTCTTT.

About this clonotype: It may be a read error: a sequence one base away is much more abundant. The genes are TRBV12-3 or TRBV12-4 and TRBJ2-7; the D gene is possibly TRBD1 (6 bases). This CDR3 has 15 residues. CDR3 amino acids: CARSLGGRSYYEQYF. The CDR3 bases are TGTGCCAGGAGTTTAGGGGGACGGAGCTACTACGAGCAGTACTTC.

The V gene is TRBV6-5, the J gene TRBJ1-4; 9 bases line up with TRBD1. Trimming at V came to 2 bases and at J to 7 bases, leaving 11 bases not matched to a gene. CDR3 length: 17 residues. Germline V gene lookup returns CDR1 MNHEY and CDR2 SVGAGI. DNA for the CDR3: TGTGCCAGCAGTTACGACCGGGACAGGGCGGGTAGTGAAAAACTGTTTTTT. Amino acids: CASSYDRDRAGSEKLFF.

There are a few counts of this clonotype. The J gene is TRBJ1-2, the V gene TRBV5-1; TRBD1 might be the D (5 bases). The CDR3 runs 14 residues. V dropped 5 bases and J dropped 3 bases, with 14 bases sitting between them. Germline-derived CDR1 and CDR2 are SGHRS and YFSETQ. The CDR3 DNA sequence: TGCGCCAGCAGATTGTCGTCCAGGGACTATGGCTACACCTTC. It encodes CASRLSSRDYGYTF.

V and J are TRBV10-2 and TRBJ1-1; D may be TRBD1 (5 bases). V was trimmed by 4 bases and J by 5 bases, leaving 14 bases between them. The germline V gene encodes CDR1 WSHSY and CDR2 SAAADI. The CDR3 spans 14 residues. CDR3 loop: CASSVEGRQTEAFF. CDR3 nucleotide sequence: TGCGCCAGCAGTGTGGAGGGGAGGCAGACTGAAGCTTTCTTT.

For this clonotype: The junction differs from germline at one of its ends, possibly a read error. V gene TRBV10-3 combines with J gene TRBJ2-3; D unresolved. Germline V gene lookup returns CDR1 ENHRY and CDR2 SYGVKD. The CDR3 runs 12 residues. CDR3 DNA: TGTGTCATCAGTCCTAACACAGATACGCAGTATTTT. Amino acid sequence: CVISPNTDTQYF.

Ten or more counts support this clonotype. The rearrangement uses TRBV29-1 and TRBJ1-1; no clear D gene. The germline V gene encodes CDR1 SQVTM and CDR2 ANQGSEA. The CDR3 sequence is 10 residues long. The V end lost 5 bases, the J end lost 10 bases, and 11 bases lay between the germline ends. CDR3 region: CSVTSPRAFF. The CDR3 coding sequence is TGCAGCGTTACAAGTCCTAGAGCTTTCTTT.

This clonotype was detected only a few times. The chain uses TRBV24-1 and TRBJ2-5; D possibly corresponds to TRBD1 (6 bases). The J call may be in error: the DNA end matches TRBJ2-7 better. The CDR3 totals 15 residues. Germline V gene data show CDR1 as KGHDR and CDR2 as SFDVKD. In nucleotides, the CDR3 is TGTGCCACCAGTGACGCGGACAGAGCCTTTGGCGAGCAGTACTTC. Protein sequence: CATSDADRAFGEQYF.

Points on this clonotype: Germline and junction disagree at one end, which may indicate a read error. This chain connects TRBV12-3 or TRBV12-4 to TRBJ2-4; D assignment may be TRBD1 or TRBD2 (5 bases each). The CDR3 extends over 15 amino acids. The CDR3: CASSDQRGGKSIQYF. DNA of the CDR3: TGTGCCAGCAGTGACCAGAGGGGTGGCAAAAGCATTCAGTACTTC.

The chain couples TRBV29-1 to TRBJ2-2, with D perhaps matching TRBD1 or TRBD2 (7 bases each). Trimming left V 6 bases short and J 5 bases short, with 13 bases between. The CDR3 runs to 13 residues. Germline V gene lookup returns CDR1 SQVTM and CDR2 ANQGSEA. The CDR3 loop is CSVNQGGTGELFF. For the CDR3, the DNA is TGCAGCGTGAATCAGGGGGGGACCGGGGAGCTGTTTTTT.